This T cell receptor (beta chain) derives from a study of cytomegalovirus exposure and HLA in healthy donors. Study-wide context: Out of about 179 million T cells, an earlier analysis found about 120 million unique TCR beta sequences in total. Membership in the Caucasian-associated ancestry cluster was found for about 80% of 398 genotyped donors.

As for this clone: The antigen remains unidentified.

General observations from the study: Among TCR sequences, most were rare, though some public TCRs appeared in many donors. Specificity of three CMV-associated chains for CMV antigens was verified in vitro.

The PCR was carried out with 60 Vbeta primers and 13 Jbeta primers. Assay: immunoSEQ multiplex PCR; the TCRdb copy retains only in-frame clones and omits some. Among 75,000 to 95,000 clones listed, about three quarters were seen once. There are 14 residues in the CDR3. V trimming: 7 bases; J trimming: 2 bases; junction bases outside the gene matches: 10. Germline CDR1 SQVTM, CDR2 ANQGSEA. The clonotype comes from a woman aged 40 to 55 in good health and CMV-seropositive. This chain uses TRBV29-1 with TRBJ1-1; 7 nucleotides match TRBD1. Sequencing was performed on PBMCs. The CDR3 reads CSAYPTGFNTEAFF. CDR3 coding DNA: TGCAGCGCATACCCGACAGGGTTCAACACTGAAGCTTTCTTT.